This paragraph covers one TCR beta chain sequence. The junction departs from germline at one end; a sequencing error may be responsible. The sample is drawn from a study of blood T cell repertoires in COVID-19. Germline loops: CDR1 SSHAT, CDR2 FNYEAQ (reference sequence). This CDR3 has 15 amino acids. Profiling relied on immunoSEQ multiplex PCR, and the TCRdb table lists in-frame clones only, not all of them. Among 150,000 to 200,000 clones, roughly 86% were seen once, and the ten largest hold 5.5% to 8.5%. This sequence originates from a woman older than 75 in a cohort sampled during active or convalescent COVID-19. V and J are TRBV7-7 and TRBJ2-5, with 7 bases aligning to TRBD2. What was sequenced was peripheral blood. This CDR3 reads CASSSVAGVQETQYF. In DNA form, the CDR3 reads TGTGCTAGCAGCTCGGTTGCGGGGGTACAAGAGACCCAGTACTTC.